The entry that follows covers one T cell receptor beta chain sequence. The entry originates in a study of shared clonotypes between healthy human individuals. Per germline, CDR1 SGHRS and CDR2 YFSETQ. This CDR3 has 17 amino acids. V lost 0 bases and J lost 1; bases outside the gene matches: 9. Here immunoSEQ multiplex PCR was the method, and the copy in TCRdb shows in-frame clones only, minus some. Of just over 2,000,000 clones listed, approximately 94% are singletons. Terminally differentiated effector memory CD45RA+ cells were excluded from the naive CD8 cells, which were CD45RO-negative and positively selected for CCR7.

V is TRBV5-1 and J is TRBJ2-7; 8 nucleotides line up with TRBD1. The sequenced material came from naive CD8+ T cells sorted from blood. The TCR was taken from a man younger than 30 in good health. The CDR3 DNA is TGCGCCAGCAGCTTGGGGCCGACAGGGGCGAATTCCTACGAGCAGTACTTC. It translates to CASSLGPTGANSYEQYF.